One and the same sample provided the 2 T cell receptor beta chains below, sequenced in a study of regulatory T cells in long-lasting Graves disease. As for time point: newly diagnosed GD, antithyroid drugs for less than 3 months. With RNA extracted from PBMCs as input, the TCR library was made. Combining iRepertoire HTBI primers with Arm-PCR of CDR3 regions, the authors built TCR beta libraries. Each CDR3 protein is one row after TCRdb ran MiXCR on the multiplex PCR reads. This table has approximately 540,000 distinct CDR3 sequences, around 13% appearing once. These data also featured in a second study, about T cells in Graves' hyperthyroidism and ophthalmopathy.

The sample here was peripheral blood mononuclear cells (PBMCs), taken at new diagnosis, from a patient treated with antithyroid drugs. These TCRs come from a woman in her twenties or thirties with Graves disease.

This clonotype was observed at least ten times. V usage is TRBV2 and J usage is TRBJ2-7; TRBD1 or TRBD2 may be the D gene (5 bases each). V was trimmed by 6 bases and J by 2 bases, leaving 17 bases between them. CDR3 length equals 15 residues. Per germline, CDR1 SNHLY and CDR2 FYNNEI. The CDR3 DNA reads TGTGCCAGCAGCCCAAACGGGGCCCTAACCTACGAGCAGTACTTC. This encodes CASSPNGALTYEQYF.

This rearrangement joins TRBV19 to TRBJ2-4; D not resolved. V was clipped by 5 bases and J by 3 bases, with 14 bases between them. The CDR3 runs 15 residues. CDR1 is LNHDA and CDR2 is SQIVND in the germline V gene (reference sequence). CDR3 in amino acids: CASSHGTGSKNIQYF. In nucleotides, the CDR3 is TGTGCCAGTAGTCATGGTACCGGCAGCAAAAACATTCAGTACTTC.